The following is a T cell receptor beta chain sequence with its context. The sample comes from a study of early T cells in non-severe SARS-CoV-2 infection. TCRdb analysed the 5' RACE reads with MiXCR anew, one entry per CDR3 protein. The sample has roughly 32,000 distinct CDR3 sequences, 9% seen once. The CDR3 consists of 19 residues. Germline V gene data show CDR1 as KGHDR and CDR2 as SFDVKD. V was clipped by 3 bases and J by 4 bases, with 26 bases between them. This TCR was sampled from an adult who was a healthcare worker with PCR-confirmed SARS-CoV-2 infection or an uninfected control (not recorded which). Source material: whole blood. The V and J genes are TRBV24-1 and TRBJ1-1; D not resolved. The CDR3, as DNA: TGTGCCACCAGTGATCCATACGCCCCCCGGGAACGACGCGCCACTGAAGCTTTCTTT. Its protein is CATSDPYAPRERRATEAFF.